These 9 T cell receptor beta chains share one sample of origin, sequenced in a study of PD-1 blockade in classical Hodgkin lymphoma. Assay: immunoSEQ multiplex PCR; the TCRdb copy retains only in-frame clones and omits some. The table has roughly 11,000 clones, approximately 81% seen once. Time point: cycle 4 day 1 (C4D1), after more than five weeks of nivolumab. All patients experienced relapse after autologous stem cell transplantation, and brentuximab vedotin exposure was variable. CD8+ T cells were isolated from thawed PBMCs by magnetic negative selection. This specimen was CD8+ T cells from blood, taken before the fourth cycle of nivolumab. Source of these receptors: a human donor with classical Hodgkin lymphoma. The donor label of this sample is uncertain.

The chain has TRBV28 and TRBJ1-4; 7 bases agree with TRBD1. V was pared by 2 bases and J by 5 bases, with 11 bases of the junction left unmatched. The CDR3 consists of 17 residues. Germline-derived CDR1 and CDR2 are MDHEN and SYDVKM. In DNA, the CDR3 is TGTGCCAGCAGTTTAGCCCGAGCGGACAGGCAGAATGAAAAACTGTTTTTT. This codes for CASSLARADRQNEKLFF.

V usage is TRBV10-2 and J usage is TRBJ2-2, with 7 bases identical to TRBD2. V gave up 8 bases and J gave up 1 base; unmatched junction bases: 1. This CDR3 comprises 13 residues. From germline, CDR1 is WSHSY and CDR2 SAAADI. The CDR3 DNA reads as TGCGCCAGCGCGGGAGTGAACACCGGGGAGCTGTTTTTT. Translated: CASAGVNTGELFF.

The CDR3 coding sequence is TGCGCCAGCAGCTTGGGGGAACGGGAGGGCCTCCGCTACAATGAGCAGTTCTTC. It specifies CASSLGEREGLRYNEQFF. This rearrangement joins TRBV5-1 to TRBJ2-1; TRBD2 matches at 8 bases. With 0 bases clipped from V and 3 bases from J, the junction kept 11 bases outside the gene matches. This CDR3 has 18 residues. Germline V gives CDR1 SGHRS, CDR2 YFSETQ.

This clone showed up just once. The V and J genes are TRBV30 and TRBJ1-2, with 7 bases identical to TRBD1. Germline values: CDR1 GTSNPN, CDR2 SVGIG (reference sequence). The CDR3 runs to 13 residues. The J segment lost 5 bases and the V segment lost 4 bases, leaving 7 bases of the junction unmatched. CDR3 in amino acids: CAWTSDRAYGYTF. CDR3 nucleotide sequence: TGTGCCTGGACTTCTGACAGGGCATATGGCTACACCTTC. Variable domain in full (rest from reference TRBV30 and TRBJ1-2): SQTIHQWPATLVQPVGSPLSLECTVEGTSNPNLYWYRQAAGRGLQLLFYSVGIGQISSEVPQNLSASRPQDRQFILSSKKLLLSDSGFYLCAWTSDRAYGYTFGSGTRLTVV.

This rearrangement joins TRBV6-1 to TRBJ1-1; D possibly corresponds to TRBD1 (5 bases). CDR1 is MNHNS, CDR2 SASEGT, per germline. V lost 7 bases to trimming and J lost 7 bases, with 16 bases between them. CDR3 size: 13 residues. For the CDR3, the DNA is TGTGCCAGCAAGGCGTGGACATTTTATGAAGCTTTCTTT. Translating it yields CASKAWTFYEAFF.

The chain links TRBV4-3 to TRBJ2-7, with 8 bases that match TRBD2. Unmatched junction bases numbered 7, after V lost 0 bases and J lost 3 bases. From germline, CDR1 is LGHNA and CDR2 YSLEER. There are 16 residues in the CDR3. The CDR3 region is CASSQDWSGGDYEQYF. CDR3 DNA sequence: TGCGCCAGCAGCCAAGATTGGAGCGGGGGTGACTACGAGCAGTACTTC.

The chain combines TRBV5-5 with TRBJ1-2, with D unresolved. With 3 bases removed from V and 0 bases from J, the gap between germline ends came to 12 bases. The CDR3 has 15 residues. Germline V gene data show CDR1 as SGHKS and CDR2 as YYEKEE (reference sequence). The CDR3 spells CASSSVGLANYGYTF. The DNA for the CDR3 is TGTGCCAGCAGCTCTGTTGGGTTAGCTAACTATGGCTACACCTTC.

This chain connects TRBV28 to TRBJ2-1, with 9 bases lining up with TRBD2. The CDR3 has 15 residues. Germline V gives CDR1 MDHEN, CDR2 SYDVKM. The J segment lost 1 base and the V segment lost 5 bases, leaving 3 bases of the junction unmatched. Here the CDR3 DNA reads TGTGCCAGCAGTCTTAGCGGGAGTTCCTACAATGAGCAGTTCTTC. Its translation: CASSLSGSSYNEQFF.

The chain employs TRBV4-2 and TRBJ2-5; D is perhaps TRBD1 or TRBD2 (5 bases each). Germline loops: CDR1 LGHNA, CDR2 YNFKEQ. V was shortened by 4 bases and J by 1 base, with 13 bases between the two germline ends. This CDR3 contains 15 residues. CDR3 residues: CASSPGDGSQETQYF. Written as DNA, the CDR3 is TGTGCCAGCAGCCCCGGGGACGGCAGCCAAGAGACCCAGTACTTC.